This TCR beta chain was obtained from a study of T-cell reconstitution after alpha-beta-depleted transplantation in children. Study conclusions and caveats: For some patients, TCRbeta diversity was high at day 60 because of recipient T cells and thymic progenitors that survived.

Preparation of the TCRbeta library was carried out with unique molecular identifiers. TCRdb fed the PCR reads into MiXCR, producing one record per CDR3 protein. This sample has hundreds of thousands of distinct CDR3 sequences; under 8.5% occur once, and the top ten carry 35% to 45%. This clonotype came up many times. Antigen: not known. This sequence was found in a male patient aged 2 to 10 who had a stem cell transplant for acute myeloid leukemia, so the T cells may come from the graft donor. Sequenced material: PBMCs, mostly from graft donor cells, taken 360 days after TCRalphabeta/CD19-depleted stem cell transplant.

CDR3 sequence: CASSFGGVEQYF. The CDR3 coding sequence is TGTGCCAGCAGCTTCGGAGGGGTCGAGCAGTACTTC. The J gene is TRBJ2-7, the V gene TRBV5-6, with D possibly matching TRBD2 (6 bases). The CDR3 consists of 12 residues. Germline CDR1 reads SGHDT; CDR2 reads YYEEEE. Trimming cost V 2 bases and J 6 bases, with 9 bases left between them.